These 30 T cell receptor beta chains originate from one sample sequenced in a study of cytomegalovirus exposure and HLA in healthy donors. Primers included in the PCR were 60 Vbeta and 13 Jbeta primers. Only in-frame clones appear in the TCRdb table, and some are missing; sequencing was by immunoSEQ multiplex PCR. The repertoire has about 55,000 clones, nearly 85% of them found once; the top ten carry roughly 1.5%. Sequenced input: PBMCs. These TCRs come from a young man in good health and CMV-seronegative.

This chain connects TRBV6-5 to TRBJ2-7; 7 nucleotides align to TRBD2. The length of the CDR3 is 14 residues. The germline V gene has CDR1 MNHEY and CDR2 SVGAGI. The ends lost 7 bases at V and 2 bases at J; junction bases unmatched: 8. The CDR3 reads CASTSASGPYEQYF. CDR3 nucleotide sequence: TGTGCCAGCACCTCGGCTAGCGGACCCTACGAGCAGTACTTC.

In its sample, this clone was seen a few times. The chain combines TRBV6-1 with TRBJ1-1; perhaps TRBD1 as D (5 bases). CDR3 length: 17 amino acids. Trimming took off 2 bases at V and 4 bases at J, with 20 bases between the two ends. Germline loops: CDR1 MNHNS, CDR2 SASEGT. The CDR3 loop reads CASSERSGNFVVTEAFF. The CDR3 DNA reads as TGTGCCAGCAGTGAAAGGTCAGGGAATTTCGTCGTCACTGAAGCTTTCTTT.

The V and J genes are TRBV6-5 and TRBJ2-1; 9 nucleotides agree with TRBD2. With 5 bases clipped from V and 5 bases from J, the junction kept 4 bases outside the gene matches. Germline V gives CDR1 MNHEY, CDR2 SVGAGI. This CDR3 is 14 amino acids long. The CDR3 sequence is CASSLRTSDNEQFF. CDR3 nucleotides: TGTGCCAGCAGTCTAAGGACTAGCGACAATGAGCAGTTCTTC.

The chain joins TRBV19 to TRBJ2-2; tentative D call: TRBD1 (6 bases). Between the trimmed V and J ends, which lost 5 bases and 6 bases, there was a span of 13 bases. Germline assignment: CDR1 LNHDA and CDR2 SQIVND (reference sequence). The CDR3 runs 14 residues. The CDR3: CASSWQGQAGELFF. CDR3 nucleotide sequence: TGTGCCAGTAGTTGGCAGGGGCAGGCCGGGGAGCTGTTTTTT.

This chain links TRBV19 with TRBJ2-7; 10 nucleotides line up with TRBD2. The V gene end was trimmed by 4 bases and the J gene end by 6 bases; junction bases not matched to a gene: 6. The CDR3 has 14 amino acids. Germline-derived CDR1 and CDR2 are LNHDA and SQIVND (reference sequence). The CDR3 is CASSKYGLAAEQYF. The CDR3, as DNA: TGTGCCAGTAGTAAATACGGACTAGCGGCCGAGCAGTACTTC. The complete variable domain, with remaining parts taken from reference TRBV19 and TRBJ2-7, reads DGGITQSPKYLFRKEGQNVTLSCEQNLNHDAMYWYRQDPGQGLRLIYYSQIVNDFQKGDIAEGYSVSREKKESFPLTVTSAQKNPTAFYLCASSKYGLAAEQYFGPGTRLTVT.

The rearrangement links TRBV19 to TRBJ1-4; 10 positions match TRBD1. The CDR3 contains 15 residues. V lost 5 bases to trimming and J lost 5 bases; unmatched junction nucleotides: 5. Per germline, CDR1 LNHDA and CDR2 SQIVND (reference sequence). Here the CDR3 reads CASSARTGGNEKLFF. In DNA form, the CDR3 reads TGTGCCAGTAGTGCCCGGACAGGGGGGAATGAAAAACTGTTTTTT.

V and J are TRBV19 and TRBJ1-5; possibly TRBD1 for D (5 bases). Deletions cut 10 bases from V and 1 base from J, with 20 bases between. The CDR3 has 16 residues. The germline V gene encodes CDR1 LNHDA and CDR2 SQIVND (reference sequence). The CDR3 DNA follows: TGTGCCACCAGGGATTCGGAGGGGATGAGCAATCAGCCCCAGCATTTT. Translation gives CATRDSEGMSNQPQHF.

This clone was counted a few times. This rearrangement joins TRBV4-3 to TRBJ2-7; D not certain. Trimming shortened V by 0 bases and J by 2 bases, and 14 bases separated the two germline ends. Germline values: CDR1 LGHNA, CDR2 YSLEER. The CDR3 runs to 16 residues. DNA for the CDR3: TGCGCCAGCAGCCAAGACCTGGGCAGTCTCACCTACGAGCAGTACTTC. Translating gives CASSQDLGSLTYEQYF.

This clone was seen a handful of times. No DNA is shown, since the ends of the CDR3 on it are uncertain; the CDR3 is the one TCRdb lists. The V gene is TRBV5-1, the J gene TRBJ2-1; the table's D call, TRBD2, was not checked against the DNA. CDR1 is SGHRS, CDR2 YFSETQ, per germline. Inclusive of both ends, the CDR3 amounts to 16 amino acids. This CDR3 is CASSLVASGSIGQRFF.

V and J are TRBV28 and TRBJ1-2, with TRBD1 as a possible D gene (5 bases). This CDR3 has 12 residues. V was pared by 3 bases and J by 7 bases, with 9 bases between. Per germline, CDR1 MDHEN and CDR2 SYDVKM. The CDR3, as DNA: TGTGCCAGCAGTTTTCTGGGGGGTGGCTACACCTTC. Translation: CASSFLGGGYTF.

The J gene is TRBJ1-1, the V gene TRBV7-9, with unresolved D. The V gene lost 4 bases and the J gene lost 8 bases, with 14 bases spanning the gap. The CDR3 loop spans 13 amino acids. CDR1 SEHNR and CDR2 FQNEAQ come from the germline V gene (reference sequence). The CDR3 nucleotides are TGTGCCAGCAGCTGGAGGCGAGAGCGAGAAGCTTTCTTT. This translates into CASSWRREREAFF.

This clone was recorded only once. V and J are TRBV30 and TRBJ2-7; TRBD1 matches at 9 bases. CDR3 size: 12 residues. In germline, CDR1 is GTSNPN, CDR2 SVGIG (reference sequence). Trimming took 8 bases from V and 1 from J; bases not matched to a gene: 3. CDR3 protein: CAMDRGSYEQYF. The CDR3 region has the DNA TGTGCCATGGACAGGGGTTCCTACGAGCAGTACTTC.

V gene TRBV4-1 combines with J gene TRBJ1-5; D is possibly TRBD1 (6 bases). CDR1 and CDR2 (germline): MGHRA, YSYEKL. Trimming cost V 4 bases and J 6 bases, with 19 bases left between them. This CDR3 has 16 amino acids. This CDR3 reads CASSPQTGGATQPQHF. Here the CDR3 DNA reads TGCGCCAGCAGCCCTCAAACGGGGGGCGCGACTCAGCCCCAGCATTTT.

The CDR3 spells CASSVPGGRNYGYTF. In DNA, the CDR3 is TGCGCCAGCAGCGTCCCCGGGGGGCGCAACTATGGCTACACCTTC. V gene TRBV4-1 combines with J gene TRBJ1-2; maybe TRBD1 (6 bases). V was shortened by 5 bases and J by 2 bases, with 15 bases between the two germline ends. Germline CDR1 MGHRA, CDR2 YSYEKL. The CDR3 loop spans 15 amino acids.

Comments on this clone: Other DNA sequences in this sample translate to the same CDR3. This chain uses TRBV6-5 with TRBJ1-4, with D tentatively TRBD1 (6 bases). The V and J ends lost 6 bases and 0 bases respectively, with 11 bases between them. The CDR3 has 15 residues. Germline V lookup: CDR1 MNHEY, CDR2 SVGAGI. CDR3 region: CASSLTGPTNEKLFF. The CDR3 DNA is TGTGCCAGCAGCCTGACAGGCCCAACTAATGAAAAACTGTTTTTT.

The V gene is TRBV7-2, the J gene TRBJ2-1; 9 nucleotides align to TRBD2. The germline V gene has CDR1 SGHTA and CDR2 FQGNSA. The CDR3 is made up of 15 amino acids. The trim removed 2 bases at V and 6 bases at J, leaving 5 bases unmatched. The CDR3 region has the DNA TGTGCCAGCAGCTTAATAGCGGGAGTACCCAATGAGCAGTTCTTC. Translation gives CASSLIAGVPNEQFF.

The chain joins TRBV7-2 to TRBJ2-2, with a weak D call TRBD1 (5 bases). CDR3 length: 17 amino acids. Trimming left V 5 bases short and J 5 bases short, with 21 bases between. Germline lookup yields CDR1 SGHTA and CDR2 FQGNSA. The CDR3 DNA reads TGTGCCAGCAGCCCGGTTGGGGCTAAGATAATGACCGGGGAGCTGTTTTTT. This sequence encodes CASSPVGAKIMTGELFF.

The chain carries TRBV27 and TRBJ1-2; the match to TRBD1 covers 9 bases. This CDR3 spans 19 amino acids. Germline CDR1 and CDR2: MNHEY and SMNVEV (reference sequence). V was clipped by 0 bases and J by 6 bases; unmatched bases: 17. Here the CDR3 reads CASSLSRFLGGTGLHGYTF. CDR3 sequence (DNA): TGTGCCAGCAGTTTATCAAGGTTCTTGGGCGGGACAGGGCTTCATGGCTACACCTTC.

This clone has just one count. The chain combines TRBV30 with TRBJ1-5, with D perhaps TRBD1 (5 bases). The CDR3 is 14 amino acids. Germline V gives CDR1 GTSNPN, CDR2 SVGIG (reference sequence). Trimming stripped 3 bases from V and 4 bases from J, with 13 bases between. CDR3 coding DNA: TGTGCCTGGAGCCCCGGGGGTAGAAATCAGCCCCAGCATTTT. Protein: CAWSPGGRNQPQHF.

The chain joins TRBV11-1 to TRBJ2-5; the D is unclear. V was clipped by 6 bases and J by 3 bases, with 14 bases between them. The germline V gene encodes CDR1 SGHAT and CDR2 FQDESV (reference sequence). The CDR3 spans 14 residues. The CDR3 sequence: CASRPKSPKETQYF. The CDR3, as DNA: TGTGCCAGCAGGCCAAAGAGCCCCAAAGAGACCCAGTACTTC.

The V call is TRBV7-2, the J call TRBJ1-1; TRBD1 matches 7 bases. CDR3 size: 17 residues. Germline CDR1 is SGHTA and CDR2 is FQGNSA. Trimming took 1 base from V and 2 from J; bases not matched to a gene: 10. In DNA, the CDR3 is TGTGCCAGCAGCTTAGAGTTCGGGACAGAAGGAAACACTGAAGCTTTCTTT. Translating gives CASSLEFGTEGNTEAFF.

In regard to this clone: At one boundary the junction diverges from the germline segment, which might be a read error. The V and J genes are TRBV7-9 and TRBJ1-5; D unclear. The germline V gene encodes CDR1 SEHNR and CDR2 FQNEAQ (reference sequence). CDR3 length equals 12 residues. CDR3 nucleotides: TGTTCCAGCAGCCTCCATGGTGAGACCCAGCATTTT. It is translated as CSSSLHGETQHF.

This rearrangement joins TRBV4-1 to TRBJ2-1; D uncertain. Trimming took off 3 bases at V and 1 base at J, with 7 bases between the two ends. Germline CDR1 reads MGHRA; CDR2 reads YSYEKL. The CDR3 consists of 14 residues. The CDR3 DNA reads TGCGCCAGCAGCCAGTTAACTTCCTACAATGAGCAGTTCTTC. Amino acid sequence: CASSQLTSYNEQFF.

V usage is TRBV18 and J usage is TRBJ1-1; D not resolved. The V gene lost 2 bases and the J gene lost 1 base, with 8 bases spanning the gap. From germline, CDR1 is KGHSH and CDR2 LQKENI. The CDR3 consists of 14 residues. Here the CDR3 reads CASSPAEANTEAFF. In nucleotides, the CDR3 is TGTGCCAGCTCACCAGCCGAGGCGAACACTGAAGCTTTCTTT.

A single count supports this clone. The chain joins TRBV10-1 to TRBJ2-5; 8 bases align to TRBD2. The J call is doubtful: the DNA matches TRBJ2-7 better. The CDR3 has 20 residues. Germline V CDR1 and CDR2: WNHNN, SYGVQD (reference sequence). Here the CDR3 DNA reads TGCGCCAGAACCTACACCCCAAAAACCCTGAAGCGGGAGCCCCTCCACGAGCAGTACTTC. Translating gives CARTYTPKTLKREPLHEQYF.

The chain is built from TRBV6-4 and TRBJ2-3; TRBD1 agrees at 10 bases. V was pared by 3 bases and J by 5 bases, with 5 bases of the junction left unmatched. In germline, CDR1 is MRHNA, CDR2 SNTAGT. This CDR3 has 15 amino acids. CDR3 loop: CASSEVGQGGDTQYF. CDR3 DNA: TGTGCCAGCAGTGAAGTTGGACAGGGGGGAGATACGCAGTATTTT.

J is TRBJ1-1 and V is TRBV7-9, with 8 bases aligning to TRBD1. The CDR3 is 14 amino acids. CDR1 is SEHNR, CDR2 FQNEAQ, per germline (reference sequence). J was trimmed by 2 bases and V by 5 bases; bases with no gene match: 4. The CDR3 is CASSVGQGNTEAFF. The CDR3 nucleotides read TGTGCCAGCAGCGTCGGACAGGGAAACACTGAAGCTTTCTTT.

CDR3 in DNA: TGTGCCTTACAACGGGACAATGAGCAGTTCTTC. This encodes CALQRDNEQFF. The chain has TRBV7-9 and TRBJ2-1; D is unresolved. There are 11 residues in the CDR3. The V gene's germline CDR1 is SEHNR and CDR2 FQNEAQ (reference sequence). The germline V and J ends were trimmed by 11 bases and 5 bases, with 10 bases remaining between them.

This chain links TRBV5-6 with TRBJ2-5; 8 bases are shared with TRBD2. The junction had 10 bases not matched to a gene; V was cut back by 4 bases and J by 5 bases. There are 15 residues in the CDR3. Germline V gene lookup returns CDR1 SGHDT and CDR2 YYEEEE. The CDR3 sequence is CASSPRGGMGETQYF. In DNA form, the CDR3 reads TGTGCCAGCAGCCCTCGGGGGGGCATGGGGGAGACCCAGTACTTC.

The genes are TRBV28 and TRBJ1-5, with 8 bases aligning to TRBD1. The junction had 3 bases not matched to a gene; V was cut back by 6 bases and J by 2 bases. CDR1 is MDHEN and CDR2 is SYDVKM in the germline V gene. CDR3 length equals 14 residues. The CDR3 DNA sequence: TGTGCCAGCAGCGTGGGACAGGGCAATCAGCCCCAGCATTTT. Protein: CASSVGQGNQPQHF.